The source of this T cell receptor beta chain is a study of neurological immune-mediated disorders. This clonotype was counted at least ten times. Its antigen remains unidentified. TCRdb recomputed calls from the 5' RACE reads with MiXCR, one row per CDR3 protein. The sample lists some 65,000 distinct CDR3 sequences, over 4% occurring once. Broader study findings: No CDR3 amino acid sequences recurred among expanded clones across subjects, suggesting private repertoires in all groups.

The sequencing sample was made of PBMCs. The receptor was derived from a man aged 45-65 years with multiple sclerosis.

The CDR3 spells CASRTGQKGGQFF. CDR3 DNA sequence: TGTGCCAGCAGGACCGGACAGAAGGGAGGGCAGTTCTTC. This rearrangement joins TRBV6-1 to TRBJ2-1, with D possibly being TRBD1 or TRBD2 (6 bases each). The CDR3 totals 13 residues. Germline CDR1 and CDR2: MNHNS and SASEGT. V was clipped by 6 bases and J by 12 bases, with 18 bases between them.